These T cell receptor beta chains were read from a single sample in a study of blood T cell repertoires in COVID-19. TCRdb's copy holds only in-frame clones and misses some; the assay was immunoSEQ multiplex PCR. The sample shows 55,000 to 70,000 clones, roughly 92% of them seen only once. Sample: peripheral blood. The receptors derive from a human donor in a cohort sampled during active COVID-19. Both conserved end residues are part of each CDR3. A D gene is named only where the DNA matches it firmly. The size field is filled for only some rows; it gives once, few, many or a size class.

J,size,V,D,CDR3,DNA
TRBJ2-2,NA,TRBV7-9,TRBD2,CAIPDPGGSGGELFF,TGTGCCATCCCGGACCCGGGAGGGTCGGGCGGGGAGCTGTTTTTT
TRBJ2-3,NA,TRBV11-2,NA,CASSLVYSSGPSSTDTQYF,TGTGCCAGCAGCTTAGTGTATTCGAGCGGGCCAAGTAGCACAGATACGCAGTATTTT
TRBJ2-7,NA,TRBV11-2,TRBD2,CASSASGTRSEQYF,TGTGCCAGCAGCGCGTCCGGGACTAGAAGCGAGCAGTACTTC
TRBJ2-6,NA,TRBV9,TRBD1,CASSVQGGPSSGANVLTF,TGTGCCAGCAGCGTACAAGGGGGCCCCAGCTCTGGGGCCAACGTCCTGACTTTC
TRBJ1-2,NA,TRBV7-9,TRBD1,CASSRDRGRLYGYTF,TGTGCCAGCAGCCGGGACAGGGGGCGTCTCTATGGCTACACCTTC
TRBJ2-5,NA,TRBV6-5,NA,CASSALGGAQETQYF,TGTGCCAGCAGCGCCCTGGGTGGGGCCCAAGAGACCCAGTACTTC
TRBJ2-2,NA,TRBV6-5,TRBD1,CATGALNTGELFF,TGCGCGACAGGGGCCTTGAACACCGGGGAGCTGTTTTTT
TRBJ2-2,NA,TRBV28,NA,CASNSRDTGELFF,TGTGCCAGCAACTCAAGAGACACCGGGGAGCTGTTTTTT
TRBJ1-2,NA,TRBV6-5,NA,CASSYVGGNYGYTF,TGTGCCAGCAGTTACGTCGGGGGAAACTATGGCTACACCTTC
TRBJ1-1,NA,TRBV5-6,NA,CASSRPGHQKNTEAFF,TGTGCCAGCAGTCGCCCGGGACACCAAAAGAACACTGAAGCTTTCTTT
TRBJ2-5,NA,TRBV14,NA,CASSPRTGQETQYF,TGTGCCAGCAGCCCTCGGACGGGACAAGAGACCCAGTACTTC
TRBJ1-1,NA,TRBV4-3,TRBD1,CASSQETGDTEAFF,TGCGCCAGCAGCCAAGAGACAGGGGACACTGAAGCTTTCTTT
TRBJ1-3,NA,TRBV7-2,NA,CASSPQPPDSGNTIYF,TGTGCCAGCAGCCCACAACCCCCAGACTCTGGAAACACCATATATTTT
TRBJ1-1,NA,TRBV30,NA,CAWSVSGRITEAFF,TGTGCCTGGAGTGTTTCAGGGCGAATAACTGAAGCTTTCTTT
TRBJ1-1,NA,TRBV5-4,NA,CASSRQGTWESEAFF,TGTGCCAGCAGCCGACAAGGGACTTGGGAGAGTGAAGCTTTCTTT
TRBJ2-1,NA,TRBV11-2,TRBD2,CASSLGREGPRSYNEQFF,TGTGCCAGCAGCTTAGGGCGGGAGGGCCCTCGTTCCTACAATGAGCAGTTCTTC
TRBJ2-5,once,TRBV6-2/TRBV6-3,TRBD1,CASSHRDRGGETQYF,TGTGCCAGCAGCCACCGGGACAGGGGTGGAGAGACCCAGTACTTC
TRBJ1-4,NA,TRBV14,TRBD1,CASSRHRGTGTGGHEKLFF,TGTGCCAGCAGCCGCCACAGGGGGACAGGGACTGGAGGCCATGAAAAACTGTTTTTT
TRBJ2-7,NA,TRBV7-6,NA,CASSLSERGFYEQYF,TGTGCCAGCAGCTTATCAGAGAGAGGATTCTACGAGCAGTACTTC
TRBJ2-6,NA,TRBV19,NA,CASRSSGANVLTF,TGTGCCAGTAGGAGCTCTGGGGCCAACGTCCTGACTTTC
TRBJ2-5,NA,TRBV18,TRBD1,CASSQGQGAQTQYF,TGTGCCAGCTCACAGGGACAGGGGGCACAGACCCAGTACTTC
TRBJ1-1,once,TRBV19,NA,CASRAVNTEAFF,TGTGCCAGTAGGGCGGTGAACACTGAAGCTTTCTTT
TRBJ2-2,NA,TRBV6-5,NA,CASRGSGLNTGELFF,TGTGCCAGCAGGGGGAGCGGCCTTAACACCGGGGAGCTGTTTTTT
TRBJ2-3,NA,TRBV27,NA,CASSFMSSYTDTQYF,TGTGCCAGCAGTTTCATGAGTTCGTACACAGATACGCAGTATTTT
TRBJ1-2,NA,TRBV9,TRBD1,CASSKGTGGHYGYTF,TGTGCCAGCAGCAAAGGGACAGGGGGCCACTATGGCTACACCTTC
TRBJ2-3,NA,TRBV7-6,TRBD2,CASSLGHREGTDTQYF,TGTGCCAGCAGCTTAGGTCATCGGGAGGGCACAGATACGCAGTATTTT
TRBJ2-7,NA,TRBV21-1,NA,CASSGPRHQGCYEQYF,TGTGCCAGCAGCGGCCCCCGCCACCAGGGATGCTACGAGCAGTACTTC
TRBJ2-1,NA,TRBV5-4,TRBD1,CASTRTGYNEQFF,TGTGCCAGCACCAGGACAGGTTACAATGAGCAGTTCTTC
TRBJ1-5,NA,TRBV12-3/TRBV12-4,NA,CASSIQGQPQHF,TGTGCCAGCAGTATACAGGGACAGCCCCAGCATTTT
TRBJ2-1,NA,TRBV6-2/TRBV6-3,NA,CASSYGQADEQFF,TGTGCCAGCAGTTACGGCCAAGCGGATGAGCAGTTCTTC
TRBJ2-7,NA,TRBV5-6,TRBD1,CASSPGQYYEQYF,TGTGCCAGCAGCCCGGGACAGTACTACGAGCAGTACTTC
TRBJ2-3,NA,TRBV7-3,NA,CASGEVSDTQYF,TGTGCCAGCGGGGAGGTTTCAGATACGCAGTATTTT
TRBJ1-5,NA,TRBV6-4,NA,CASTPFPGNQPQHF,TGTGCCAGCACCCCTTTCCCTGGCAATCAGCCCCAGCATTTT
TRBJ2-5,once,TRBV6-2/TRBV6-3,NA,CASSIRVETQYF,TGTGCCAGCAGTATCCGGGTGGAGACCCAGTACTTC
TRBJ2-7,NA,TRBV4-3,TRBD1,CASSQDLETGGREQYF,TGCGCCAGCAGCCAAGATTTGGAGACAGGGGGCCGGGAGCAGTACTTC
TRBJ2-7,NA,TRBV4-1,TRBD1,CASSQDEGTGFFSQYF,TGCGCCAGCAGCCAAGATGAAGGGACAGGGTTCTTCTCGCAGTACTTC
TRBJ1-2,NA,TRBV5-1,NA,CASSLDSYGYTF,TGCGCCAGCAGCTTGGACAGCTATGGCTACACCTTC
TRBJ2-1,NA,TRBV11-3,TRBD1,CASSQGQALADEQFF,TGTGCCAGCAGCCAGGGACAGGCCCTTGCGGATGAGCAGTTCTTC
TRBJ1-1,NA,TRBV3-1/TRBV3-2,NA,CASSRGTTEAFF,TGTGCCAGCAGCCGCGGGACGACTGAAGCTTTCTTT
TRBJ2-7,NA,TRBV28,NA,CASSSGPYEQYF,TGTGCCAGCAGTAGCGGGCCCTACGAGCAGTACTTC
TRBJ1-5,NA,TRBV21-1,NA,CASSKALGCGGPHQPQHF,TGTGCCAGCAGCAAAGCGCTTGGGTGTGGAGGGCCCCATCAGCCCCAGCATTTT
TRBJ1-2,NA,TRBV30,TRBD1,CAWSEDRGYGYTF,TGTGCCTGGAGTGAGGACAGGGGCTATGGCTACACCTTC
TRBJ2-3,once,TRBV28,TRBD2,CASSFLGLAGGVGTDTQYF,TGTGCCAGCAGTTTTTTAGGACTAGCGGGGGGGGTTGGCACAGATACGCAGTATTTT
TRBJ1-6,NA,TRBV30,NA,CAWDWAGGENSPLHF,TGTGCCTGGGATTGGGCGGGAGGCGAGAATTCACCCCTCCACTTT
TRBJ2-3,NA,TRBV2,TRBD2,CASSESSGRNTQYF,TGTGCCAGCAGTGAGTCTAGCGGGAGGAATACGCAGTATTTT
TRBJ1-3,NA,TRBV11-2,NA,CASSLVGSGNTIYF,TGTGCCAGCAGCTTAGTGGGCTCCGGAAACACCATATATTTT
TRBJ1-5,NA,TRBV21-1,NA,CASSGGTGGYQPQHF,TGTGCCAGCAGCGGGGGGACAGGGGGCTATCAGCCCCAGCATTTT
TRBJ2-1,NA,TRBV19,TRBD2,CASSILGSGAGVNEQFF,TGTGCCAGTAGTATCTTGGGGTCTGGGGCGGGAGTCAATGAGCAGTTCTTC
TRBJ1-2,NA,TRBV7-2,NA,CASSLGETTSIYTF,TGTGCCAGCAGCTTAGGGGAGACAACATCCATCTACACCTTC
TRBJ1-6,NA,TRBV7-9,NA,CASSLAGWGVYSPLHF,TGTGCCAGCAGCTTAGCTGGGTGGGGAGTTTATTCACCCCTCCACTTT
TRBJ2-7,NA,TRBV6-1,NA,CASSEAPRNSYEQYF,TGTGCCAGCAGTGAAGCGCCCAGGAACTCCTACGAGCAGTACTTC
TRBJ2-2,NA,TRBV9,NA,CASSAPGLAGTGELFF,TGTGCCAGCAGCGCCCCCGGGCTAGCCGGCACCGGGGAGCTGTTTTTT
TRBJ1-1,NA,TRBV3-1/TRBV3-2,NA,CASSQEQGNTEAFF,TGTGCCAGCAGCCAAGAACAGGGTAACACTGAAGCTTTCTTT
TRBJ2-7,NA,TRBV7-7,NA,CASSLEEGSGYEQYF,TGTGCTAGCAGCTTAGAGGAGGGATCTGGGTACGAGCAGTACTTC
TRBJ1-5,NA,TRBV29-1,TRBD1,CSVVLVGDRGMSAGDSNQPQHF,TGCAGCGTTGTGCTCGTAGGGGACAGGGGTATGTCGGCGGGGGATAGCAATCAGCCCCAGCATTTT
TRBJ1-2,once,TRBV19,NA,CASSDWTVSYGYTF,TGTGCCAGTAGTGACTGGACAGTTTCCTATGGCTACACCTTC
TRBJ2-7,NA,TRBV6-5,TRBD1,CASRLTGGYEQYF,TGTGCCAGCAGACTTACAGGGGGGTACGAGCAGTACTTC
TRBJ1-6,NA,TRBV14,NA,CASSQVPGASPLHF,TGTGCCAGCAGCCAAGTCCCAGGGGCTTCACCCCTCCACTTT
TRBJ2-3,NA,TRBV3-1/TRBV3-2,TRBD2,CASSSFLAGGEAGDTQYF,TGTGCCAGCAGCTCCTTCCTAGCGGGAGGGGAGGCGGGAGATACGCAGTATTTT